These 5 T cell receptor beta chains came from one sample sequenced in a study of low-dose radiotherapy and immunotherapy resistance in tumors. The time point: after trial treatment. Treatment indicated: LDRT plus nivolumab, ipilimumab, low-dose cyclophosphamide and aspirin (RACIN trial). TCRs were put through approximately 20 PCR cycles of amplification with Phusion. A constant-region primer and the V-primer adapter served as the primer pair. TCRdb re-called the reads through MiXCR, storing one row per CDR3 protein. Of roughly 52,000 distinct CDR3 sequences in the sample, 33% were seen once. Sequences were derived from PBMCs, sampled after low-dose radiotherapy plus immunotherapy. These receptors originate from a male donor with rectosigmoid adenocarcinoma.

There are many counts of this clonotype. This chain uses TRBV6-8 with TRBJ1-2; 7 nucleotides match TRBD1. The CDR3 is 14 residues long. J gave up 8 bases and V 8 bases, and 14 bases lay outside the gene matches. Germline assignment: CDR1 MNHGY and CDR2 SAAAGT. CDR3 DNA sequence: TGTGCCAGCGGAAGATCAACAGGGGAATTCGGCTACACCTTC. It specifies CASGRSTGEFGYTF.

This clonotype was detected many times. J is TRBJ1-5 and V is TRBV12-3 or TRBV12-4, with TRBD1 matching over 7 bases. V dropped 6 bases and J dropped 2; count of bases not matched to a gene: 4. CDR3 length: 14 residues. CDR3 sequence reads: CASSLTGGNQPQHF. In nucleotides, the CDR3 is TGTGCCAGCAGCCTTACAGGGGGCAATCAGCCCCAGCATTTT.

The chain combines TRBV18 with TRBJ1-1, with D unresolved. Trimming cost V 6 bases and J 3 bases, with 14 bases left between them. The CDR3 runs to 14 residues. The germline gives CDR1 KGHSH, CDR2 LQKENI. The CDR3 nucleotides read TGTGCCAGCTCGCGGACGGAGAGAGACACTGAAGCTTTCTTT. Residues: CASSRTERDTEAFF.

The chain couples TRBV28 to TRBJ2-1; tentative D call: TRBD1 (6 bases). Trimming left V 3 bases short and J 2 bases short, with 14 bases between. Germline V gene lookup returns CDR1 MDHEN and CDR2 SYDVKM. There are 16 residues in the CDR3. CDR3 sequence reads: CASSFRFTGTYNEQFF. CDR3 DNA: TGTGCCAGCAGTTTCCGGTTTACAGGGACCTACAATGAGCAGTTCTTC.

This clonotype has a count of ten or more. The chain carries TRBV18 and TRBJ2-3; D unclear. This CDR3 has 13 residues. V gave up 1 base and J gave up 1 base, with 3 bases separating them. Germline CDR1 and CDR2: KGHSH and LQKENI. CDR3 loop: CASSPQGTDTQYF. The CDR3 bases are TGTGCCAGCTCACCACAGGGCACAGATACGCAGTATTTT.